This TCR beta chain was profiled in a study of blood T cell repertoires in COVID-19. Study summary: Acute-phase and convalescent COVID-19 samples originated in the United States, Italy and Spain. From T cells, B-cell-depleted T cells, or PBMCs came the material, which was cDNA or gDNA.

It was during active infection that Seattle patients were enrolled and then longitudinally followed. Source study methods: Amplification of reference gene primers provided the estimated nucleated cell counts. Here immunoSEQ multiplex PCR was the method, and the copy in TCRdb shows in-frame clones only, minus some. V, J and clone size derive from that table, while D and trimming were established from the DNA sequence. The sample contains under 250,000 clones, roughly 83% of which appear only once. CDR3 size: 15 residues. Germline CDR1 MDHEN, CDR2 SYDVKM. Trimming at V came to 6 bases and at J to 7 bases, leaving 7 bases not matched to a gene.

The genes are TRBV28 and TRBJ1-6; 9 positions match TRBD1. The specimen was peripheral blood. The TCR comes from a woman older than 75 with COVID-19, enrolled during active disease. CDR3 bases: TGTGCCAGCAGACTTCAACAGGGGGCCAATTCACCCCTCCACTTT. Protein: CASRLQQGANSPLHF.